These 25 T cell receptor beta chains were all obtained from the same sample, sequenced in a study of blood T cell repertoires in COVID-19. Clones were read by immunoSEQ multiplex PCR, and TCRdb kept only the in-frame ones, dropping some. In the table there are about 200,000 clones, 89% of which are singletons. Sequenced material: PBMCs or T cells enriched from blood (not recorded which). The receptors were gathered from a young woman who had recovered from COVID-19.

This clone was seen more than once but under ten times. V usage is TRBV27 and J usage is TRBJ2-7; 9 bases line up with TRBD1. The CDR3 has 14 residues. The germline CDR1 and CDR2 sequences are MNHEY and SMNVEV (reference sequence). V gave up 8 bases and J gave up 4 bases; unmatched junction bases: 9. CDR3 sequence reads: CASFSGTGRYEQYF. CDR3 sequence (DNA): TGTGCCAGCTTCTCCGGGACAGGGAGGTACGAGCAGTACTTC.

The chain links TRBV19 to TRBJ1-2; the D gene is possibly TRBD1 (6 bases). Trimming stripped 5 bases from V and 2 bases from J, with 12 bases between. The CDR3 is 14 residues long. From germline, CDR1 is LNHDA and CDR2 SQIVND (reference sequence). Here the CDR3 DNA reads TGTGCCAGTAGTCCGGGGGGCCTAAACTATGGCTACACCTTC. Translation gives CASSPGGLNYGYTF.

The CDR3 coding sequence is TGTGCCAGCAGGAAGGGAGCGGGATACGAGCAGTACTTC. This codes for CASRKGAGYEQYF. V usage is TRBV6-5 and J usage is TRBJ2-7; TRBD2 matches at 7 bases. Losses at the gene ends were 6 bases for V and 4 bases for J; bases not matched to a gene: 6. The CDR3 covers 13 residues. Germline V gene lookup returns CDR1 MNHEY and CDR2 SVGAGI.

V gene TRBV10-3 combines with J gene TRBJ2-5; no reliable D call. Germline lookup yields CDR1 ENHRY and CDR2 SYGVKD. Trimming cost V 3 bases and J 4 bases, with 12 bases left between them. The CDR3 is made up of 14 amino acids. CDR3 amino acids: CAISEQSGGETQYF. CDR3 sequence (DNA): TGTGCCATCAGTGAACAATCAGGTGGAGAGACCCAGTACTTC.

V and J are TRBV5-5 and TRBJ1-1; TRBD1 matches at 7 bases. Losses at the gene ends were 4 bases for V and 4 bases for J; bases not matched to a gene: 7. The V gene's germline CDR1 is SGHKS and CDR2 YYEKEE (reference sequence). This CDR3 comprises 14 residues. CDR3 in amino acids: CASSEDREVTEAFF. The CDR3 DNA reads TGTGCCAGCAGCGAAGACAGGGAGGTCACTGAAGCTTTCTTT.

This sequence joins TRBV6-2 or TRBV6-3 and TRBJ2-3, with TRBD1 identical over 9 bases. This CDR3 is built from 20 residues. Germline CDR1 reads MNHEY; CDR2 reads SVGEGT. V gave up 0 bases and J gave up 1 base; unmatched junction bases: 14. CDR3 loop: CASSYSRGTGQPWGTDTQYF. CDR3 bases: TGTGCCAGCAGTTACTCTCGAGGGACAGGGCAGCCATGGGGCACAGATACGCAGTATTTT.

Notes on this clone: This CDR3 is also generated by other DNA sequences in the sample. This chain links TRBV5-5 with TRBJ1-1; D might be TRBD1 (5 bases). CDR1 is SGHKS, CDR2 YYEKEE, per germline (reference sequence). The CDR3 runs to 11 residues. Trimming shortened V by 0 bases and J by 8 bases, and 5 bases separated the two germline ends. The CDR3 region is CASSLGTEAFF. The CDR3 bases are TGTGCCAGCAGCTTGGGGACAGAAGCTTTCTTT.

DNA of the CDR3: TGTGCCAGCAGCCAAGTTACATATGGCTACACCTTC. Translating it yields CASSQVTYGYTF. The V and J genes are TRBV3-1 (or the pseudogene TRBV3-2) and TRBJ1-2, with D unresolved. Trimming removed 1 base from V and 5 bases from J, with 5 bases in between. The CDR3 has 12 residues. Germline loops: CDR1 LGHDT, CDR2 YNNKEL (reference sequence).

The J gene is TRBJ2-1, the V gene TRBV4-1; D gene unclear. Trimming stripped 1 base from V and 0 bases from J, with 10 bases between. This CDR3 has 16 amino acids. Germline V gives CDR1 MGHRA, CDR2 YSYEKL. The CDR3 coding sequence is TGCGCCAGCAGCCAAGTTTATGGCAGCTCCTACAATGAGCAGTTCTTC. Amino acids: CASSQVYGSSYNEQFF.

The chain combines TRBV7-9 with TRBJ2-3, with TRBD2 identical over 8 bases. V lost 3 bases and J lost 5; bases outside the gene matches: 4. There are 14 residues in the CDR3. CDR1 and CDR2 from the germline V gene are SEHNR and FQNEAQ (reference sequence). CDR3 residues: CASSLGLVRDTQYF. The CDR3 DNA follows: TGTGCCAGCAGCTTGGGACTAGTTAGAGATACGCAGTATTTT.

The chain joins TRBV15 to TRBJ2-7; TRBD1 is a possible D gene (6 bases). From germline, CDR1 is LNHNV and CDR2 YYDKDF (reference sequence). The CDR3 is 14 residues long. V lost 0 bases, J lost 6 bases, and 12 bases lay in between. This CDR3 is CATSRDLGAGEQYF. The CDR3 coding sequence is TGTGCCACCAGCAGAGATTTGGGGGCAGGCGAGCAGTACTTC.

This clone was recorded only once. This rearrangement joins TRBV12-3 or TRBV12-4 to TRBJ1-2; no clear D gene. The CDR3 loop spans 13 amino acids. Trimming pared 4 bases from V and 3 bases from J, leaving 9 bases between. CDR3 nucleotides: TGTGCCAGCAGTTCCAGTCAATACTATGGCTACACCTTC. Amino acids: CASSSSQYYGYTF.

This chain links TRBV10-3 with TRBJ1-3, with no clear D. The CDR3 runs to 16 residues. V shed 0 bases and J shed 0 bases, with 9 bases lying between them. Germline-derived CDR1 and CDR2 are ENHRY and SYGVKD. CDR3 nucleotide sequence: TGTGCCATCAGTGAGTCCTTAGTTAACTCTGGAAACACCATATATTTT. Protein product: CAISESLVNSGNTIYF.

The rearrangement uses TRBV6-5 and TRBJ1-2; TRBD1 is a possible D gene (6 bases). Trimming took 2 bases from V and 9 from J, leaving 13 bases between them. Looked up from germline, CDR1 is MNHEY and CDR2 is SVGAGI. CDR3 length: 13 amino acids. CDR3: CASSYGDTERYTF. The CDR3 DNA reads TGTGCCAGCAGTTACGGGGACACGGAACGCTACACCTTC.

The CDR3 protein is CASMGGGGLLEQYF. Here the CDR3 DNA reads TGTGCCAGCATGGGAGGAGGGGGCCTATTGGAGCAGTACTTC. The chain joins TRBV6-5 to TRBJ2-7, with a weak D call TRBD1 (7 bases). The CDR3 loop spans 14 amino acids. CDR1 MNHEY and CDR2 SVGAGI come from the germline V gene. V was trimmed by 7 bases and J by 7 bases, leaving 20 bases between them.

This chain uses TRBV4-1 with TRBJ1-5, with 8 bases matching TRBD1. Losses at the gene ends were 1 base for V and 6 bases for J; bases not matched to a gene: 8. The germline gives CDR1 MGHRA, CDR2 YSYEKL. CDR3 length equals 16 residues. CDR3 loop: CASSQGDRPWGQPQHF. CDR3 in DNA: TGCGCCAGCAGCCAAGGGGACAGGCCCTGGGGTCAGCCCCAGCATTTT.

The chain combines TRBV30 with TRBJ2-7, with a tentative D call TRBD1 (5 bases). CDR1 and CDR2 (germline): GTSNPN, SVGIG (reference sequence). The CDR3 consists of 14 residues. The V and J ends lost 5 bases and 3 bases respectively, with 17 bases between them. CDR3 in DNA: TGTGCCTGGGGGGCCAGGGTCATGATCTACGAGCAGTACTTC. Translation gives CAWGARVMIYEQYF.

The chain recombines TRBV5-8 with TRBJ2-4, with D possibly matching TRBD1 (6 bases). The germline V and J ends were trimmed by 2 bases and 0 bases, with 12 bases remaining between them. The CDR3 is 16 amino acids. Germline values: CDR1 SGHTS, CDR2 YDEGEE. In nucleotides, the CDR3 is TGTGCCAGCAGCTTTCCGGGACAACTAGCCAAAAACATTCAGTACTTC. Its translation: CASSFPGQLAKNIQYF. Supplemented by reference TRBV5-8 and TRBJ2-4, the full variable domain reads EAGVTQSPTHLIKTRGQQATLRCSPISGHTSVYWYQQALGLGLQFLLWYDEGEERNRGNFPPRFSGRQFPNYSSELNVNALELEDSALYLCASSFPGQLAKNIQYFGAGTRLSVL.

The chain joins TRBV27 to TRBJ1-2, with D unclear. Trimming left V 3 bases short and J 0 bases short, with 14 bases between. Germline V gives CDR1 MNHEY, CDR2 SMNVEV (reference sequence). This CDR3 region has 16 residues. The CDR3 protein is CASSLNGNLANYGYTF. The CDR3 region has the DNA TGTGCCAGCAGTTTGAACGGGAACCTAGCTAACTATGGCTACACCTTC.

The chain is built from TRBV5-1 and TRBJ2-2; 8 nucleotides match TRBD2. Germline CDR1 reads SGHRS; CDR2 reads YFSETQ. The ends lost 3 bases at V and 6 bases at J; junction bases unmatched: 4. This CDR3 is 14 amino acids long. This CDR3 is CASSYSGGAGELFF. The CDR3 coding sequence is TGCGCCAGCAGCTACTCCGGGGGGGCCGGGGAGCTGTTTTTT.

On this clone itself: This same CDR3 is encoded by further DNA sequences in the sample. The chain employs TRBV29-1 and TRBJ1-1, with a tentative D call TRBD1 (5 bases). The CDR3 contains 11 residues. Germline-derived CDR1 and CDR2 are SQVTM and ANQGSEA. V was shortened by 6 bases and J by 5 bases, with 10 bases between the two germline ends. The CDR3 region has the DNA TGCAGCGTCGGAAGGGGAACTGAAGCTTTCTTT. Its protein is CSVGRGTEAFF.

The CDR3 is CASTATGTSYEQYF. CDR3 bases: TGTGCCAGTACCGCGACAGGGACCTCCTACGAGCAGTACTTC. The genes are TRBV19 and TRBJ2-7, with 7 nucleotides matching TRBD1. Germline V CDR1 and CDR2: LNHDA, SQIVND (reference sequence). With 7 bases clipped from V and 0 bases from J, the junction kept 6 bases outside the gene matches. This CDR3 has 14 residues.

DNA of the CDR3: TGCAGCGCCACCGGGACATCGTTAAACAATGAGCAGTTCTTC. Translation: CSATGTSLNNEQFF. The chain links TRBV29-1 to TRBJ2-1, with D tentatively TRBD1 (6 bases). Germline V gene lookup returns CDR1 SQVTM and CDR2 ANQGSEA. V lost 7 bases and J 5 bases, leaving 18 bases between the germline ends. This CDR3 spans 14 amino acids.

V gene TRBV19 combines with J gene TRBJ1-3, with a possible D match to TRBD1 (5 bases). V was shortened by 2 bases and J by 4 bases, with 12 bases between the two germline ends. This CDR3 is 15 amino acids long. Germline assignment: CDR1 LNHDA and CDR2 SQIVND (reference sequence). The CDR3 region is CASSIPQGAGNTIYF. The CDR3 nucleotides are TGTGCCAGTAGTATACCGCAAGGGGCCGGAAACACCATATATTTT. Full variable domain (outside the CDR3, taken from reference TRBV19 and TRBJ1-3): DGGITQSPKYLFRKEGQNVTLSCEQNLNHDAMYWYRQDPGQGLRLIYYSQIVNDFQKGDIAEGYSVSREKKESFPLTVTSAQKNPTAFYLCASSIPQGAGNTIYFGEGSWLTVV.

The CDR3 is CASSQDSTVYEQYF. In DNA, the CDR3 is TGCGCCAGCAGCCAAGATAGTACAGTCTACGAGCAGTACTTC. The V call is TRBV4-1, the J call TRBJ2-7; no clear D gene. V was trimmed by 0 bases and J by 3 bases, leaving 9 bases between them. The germline gives CDR1 MGHRA, CDR2 YSYEKL. The CDR3 extends over 14 amino acids.